Listed below are T cell receptor beta chains from one sample, sequenced in a study of shared clonotypes between healthy human individuals. The data were produced by immunoSEQ multiplex PCR, yet TCRdb's version contains in-frame clones alone and is incomplete. The profile shows approximately 1.1 million clones, around 78% of them singletons. Sequences were obtained from memory CD4+ T cells from PBMCs. The receptor set was obtained from a man younger than 30 in good health. Some clones in this sample may be carry-over from other donors' samples. The CDR3 runs from the conserved cysteine through the conserved F or W.

TRBV12-5	TRBJ1-1	CASGLETGQGNTEAFF
TRBV7-6	TRBJ2-5	CAKKGTSGSETQYF
TRBV20-1	TRBJ2-3	CSATPTDTQYF
TRBV29-1	TRBJ2-5	CSVAPGMAQETQYF
TRBV28	TRBJ1-5	CASSPITGGGVQPQHF
TRBV7-6	TRBJ1-1	CASSFSENTEAFF
TRBV7-9	TRBJ2-6	CASSLFRGGLYSGANVLTF
TRBV5-1	TRBJ2-2	CASSSDTRTGVELFF
TRBV19	TRBJ1-3	CASSWQGAGNTIYF
TRBV11-2	-	CASSLWQEVYEQYF
TRBV10-3	TRBJ2-3	CALGDYRWRNADTQYF
TRBV6-5	TRBJ2-5	CASSIHRGETQYF
TRBV29-1	TRBJ1-5	CSVSGTENQPQHF
TRBV18	TRBJ1-2	CASSFSQGDGYTF
TRBV10-3	TRBJ2-7	CAISGQGEYYEQYF
TRBV19	TRBJ1-4	CASSTLTATNEKLFF
TRBV5-1	TRBJ2-2	CASGTSNTGELFF
TRBV4-2	TRBJ1-2	CASSQAGQGRGDGYTF
TRBV4-1	TRBJ1-2	CASSHGDYGYTF
TRBV28	TRBJ1-1	CASRVSWGNNTEAFF
TRBV27	TRBJ1-1	CASSEVGTEAFF
TRBV7-2	TRBJ2-5	CASSLALGGQETQYF
TRBV10-1	TRBJ2-7	CASSIPLGDCGDSSPYEQYF
TRBV28	TRBJ2-1	CASSSYGASSYNEQFF
TRBV28	TRBJ2-7	CASLSGRTPNYEQYF
TRBV7-2	TRBJ1-3	CASSLSGTGASGNTIYF